This TCR beta chain was identified in a study of beta chain features in type 1 diabetes. As regards this clone: Its antigen is unidentified.

V dropped 0 bases and J dropped 4 bases, with 13 bases sitting between them. This CDR3 has 15 amino acids. Germline V gives CDR1 MNHNY, CDR2 SVGAGI (reference sequence). Overall study results and limits: Moderate but significant shortening of TCRB CDR3s was recorded in all four CD4+ subsets from Type 1 diabetes patients.

Reverse transcribing all isolated RNA meant expressed TCRB transcripts were sequenced. Using immunoSEQ multiplex PCR, the repertoire was profiled, and TCRdb retains in-frame clones only, with some absent. Here the sample spans more than 140,000 clones, roughly 9.7% being singletons. This chain connects TRBV6-6 to TRBJ2-7; maybe TRBD1 (5 bases). The sequence was obtained from a woman aged 40 to 50 in good health. The specimen sequenced was central memory CD4+ T cells from blood. This chain's CDR3 is CASSYSGQDTYEQYF. The CDR3 DNA reads as TGTGCCAGCAGTTACTCCGGGCAGGACACATACGAGCAGTACTTC.